This TCR beta chain was recovered during a study of T cell responses to AZD1222 COVID-19 vaccine (dated by TCRdb to the early 2020s). With regard to the full study: AZD1222 recipients given second doses at about 4 weeks or at about 12 weeks were pooled, since spike-specific TCR depth and breadth were not found to differ between the two schedules. A total of just over 230 trial participants underwent TCR sequencing, of whom 207 had received two doses of AZD1222 and some 25 had received two doses of the MenACWY control vaccine. Trial participants were enrolled by age into subgroups of 18-55, 56-69 and 70-plus years, and roughly 150, 30 and 60 TCR-sequenced participants, respectively, were included in these subgroups. The investigation overall reported the following: The 56-69-year group was small, and its depth increase did not reach significance, likely because of low power. Most participants were white British and females outnumbered males, and the authors suggested that clonal diversity may have been underestimated. A significant rise in spike-specific TCR breadth and depth was observed after two AZD1222 doses relative to day 0 and relative to MenACWY recipients. Conclusions about previously exposed vaccinees were limited because only 5 or 6 AZD1222 recipients were SARS-CoV-2 seropositive at baseline. Reportedly, close to half of the unique spike-specific TCRs recognized epitopes lying outside the regions that are mutated in the B.1.351 and B.1.1.7 variants. Because no day 14 peak-response samples were available, the repertoires could be characterized only after the peak T cell response. Vaccine-associated CD4 TCRs spanned the whole spike protein, with dominant responses in regions 160-218 and 743-854.

The CDR3 regions of human TCRbeta chains were analyzed by immunosequencing. The original pipeline was this. Repertoire TCRs were checked for matches against a reference library of SARS-CoV-2-specific TCRs that had been generated using the MIRA antigen-specificity platform. Breadth was defined as the fraction of unique TCRs that were SARS-CoV-2-associated, and depth was defined as the fraction of total T cells that were SARS-CoV-2-associated. Using the MIRA data, each spike-specific TCR was mapped to the spike region that the TCR reacts to and placed in a CD4 or CD8 class. Log10-transformed breadth and depth values were compared by one-way ANOVA with Sidak's multiple comparisons tests. TCRdb limited this immuneACCESS table to in-frame rearrangements with V and J called. A share of clones is missing; checked studies link under half to unresolved V genes, and the rest is unexplained. V, J and clone size are those of that table, while D and trimming were read from the DNA. For this sample there are roughly 150,000 clones; nearly 95% appear just once. About 2.5% of the sample is in the top ten clones.

This sample's time point label indicates: baseline before first vaccination. The vaccinee samples were drawn from two UK trials, COV001 and COV002, one of which was a single-blind randomized controlled phase 2/3 trial testing AZD1222 (ChAdOx1 nCoV-19) in healthy adults. For TCRbeta chain sequencing, PBMC samples from trial participants were taken at day 0 and at day 28 after the second dose. Trimming at the junction amounts to 0 bases on V and 2 bases on J, and the germline ends lie 7 bases apart. The CDR3 covers 14 residues, taking in both the cysteine and the phenylalanine. The retained sequence is limited to the CDR3, 42 bases, with the frame set at the first base. CDR1 and CDR2, looked up from the germline V gene (reference sequence), are LNHNV and YYDKDF. Concerning this clone itself: Its antigen specificity is not known. No base quality values were provided; no much bigger clone lies one nucleotide off.

This receptor was obtained from an adult in good health. The chain was built from TRBV15 and TRBJ1-2, with no reliable assignment of the D segment. The starting material was peripheral blood, obtained on day 0 of AZD1222 vaccination. The CDR3 here reads CATSRDGQNYGYTF. The DNA reads as follows: TGTGCCACCAGCAGAGATGGTCAGAACTATGGCTACACCTTC.